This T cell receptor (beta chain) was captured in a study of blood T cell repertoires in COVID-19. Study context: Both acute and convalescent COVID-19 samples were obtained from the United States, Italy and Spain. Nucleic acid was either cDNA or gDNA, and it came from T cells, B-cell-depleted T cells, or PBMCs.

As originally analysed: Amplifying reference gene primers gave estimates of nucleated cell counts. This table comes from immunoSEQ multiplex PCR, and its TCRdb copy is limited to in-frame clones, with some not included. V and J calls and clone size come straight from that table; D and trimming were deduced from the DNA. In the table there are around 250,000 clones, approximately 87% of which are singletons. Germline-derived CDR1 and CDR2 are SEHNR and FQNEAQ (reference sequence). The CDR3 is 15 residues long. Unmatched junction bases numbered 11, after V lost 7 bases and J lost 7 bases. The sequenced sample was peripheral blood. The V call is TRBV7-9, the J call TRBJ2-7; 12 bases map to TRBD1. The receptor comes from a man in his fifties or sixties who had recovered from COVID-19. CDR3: CASNPPGQGAREQYF. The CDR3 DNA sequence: TGTGCCAGCAACCCTCCGGGACAGGGGGCTCGGGAGCAGTACTTC.